A single sample gave rise to the 7 T cell receptor beta chains below, sequenced in a study of blood T cells in healthy people across ages. A sample-barcoded 5' primer and a J-beta primer mix were used in a second PCR of about 7 to 11 cycles. TCRdb processed the 5' RACE reads anew with MiXCR; each CDR3 protein has one entry. This repertoire shows around 800,000 distinct CDR3 sequences, approximately 24% found once; its top ten account for around 3%. The data were also submitted as part of a second study, on T cells of mothers and their children.

Sequenced material: blood. The receptors derive from a boy younger than 18 in good health.

The chain carries TRBV10-2 and TRBJ2-5; TRBD1 is a possible D gene (5 bases). Germline V gene data show CDR1 as WSHSY and CDR2 as SAAADI. Trimming cost V 11 bases and J 0 bases, with 22 bases left between them. The CDR3 spans 16 residues. As DNA, the CDR3 is TGCGCCCCCAAGGGATTTAGGGGTCCGTACCAAGAGACCCAGTACTTC. It specifies CAPKGFRGPYQETQYF.

This clonotype has only a few counts. The chain combines TRBV4-1 with TRBJ1-1; no clear D. The V gene lost 4 bases and the J gene lost 4 bases, with 10 bases spanning the gap. This CDR3 has 13 residues. Germline-derived CDR1 and CDR2 are MGHRA and YSYEKL. CDR3 protein: CASSLGPRTEAFF. The DNA of the CDR3 is TGCGCCAGCAGCCTTGGACCTCGCACTGAAGCTTTCTTT.

Written as DNA, the CDR3 is TGTGCCAGCAGCTTAGGGGGGCTGAATCAGCCCCAGCATTTT. Translated: CASSLGGLNQPQHF. The gene calls are TRBV7-2 and TRBJ1-5; maybe TRBD1 (6 bases). This CDR3 contains 14 residues. With 1 base removed from V and 4 bases from J, the gap between germline ends came to 8 bases. Germline assignment: CDR1 SGHTA and CDR2 FQGNSA. Full variable domain (missing parts from reference TRBV7-2 and TRBJ1-5): GAGVSQSPSNKVTEKGKDVELRCDPISGHTALYWYRQSLGQGLEFLIYFQGNSAPDKSGLPSDRFSAERTGGSVSTLTIQRTQQEDSAVYLCASSLGGLNQPQHFGDGTRLSIL.

In its sample, this clonotype was seen a few times. The V and J genes are TRBV7-2 and TRBJ2-7; 12 positions match TRBD2. The CDR3 covers 15 residues. Germline CDR1 and CDR2: SGHTA and FQGNSA. Trimming took 4 bases from V and 5 from J; bases not matched to a gene: 6. CDR3 region: CASSYRTSGDHEQYF. The CDR3 nucleotides are TGTGCCAGCAGCTACCGGACTAGCGGGGACCACGAGCAGTACTTC.

This clonotype was seen a few times. This rearrangement joins TRBV3-1 to TRBJ2-3; D may correspond to TRBD1 or TRBD2 (7 bases each). The CDR3 length is 15 residues. Per germline, CDR1 LGHDT and CDR2 YNNKEL (reference sequence). Deletions cut 4 bases from V and 4 bases from J, with 15 bases between. The CDR3 sequence is CASSPRPGGADTQYF. The CDR3 DNA follows: TGTGCCAGCAGCCCCCGGCCAGGGGGGGCAGATACGCAGTATTTT.

This clonotype has just a few counts. The genes are TRBV12-3 or TRBV12-4 and TRBJ1-4, with D perhaps matching TRBD1 (5 bases). The CDR3 is made up of 17 amino acids. V was pared by 6 bases and J by 0 bases, with 17 bases between. For the CDR3, the DNA is TGTGCCAGCAGGGGGGTCCGGGACGGAGCAACTAATGAAAAACTGTTTTTT. This sequence encodes CASRGVRDGATNEKLFF.

In its sample, this clonotype was seen a few times. V gene TRBV7-6 combines with J gene TRBJ2-5; the D is unclear. The J call may be mistaken, given a closer DNA end match to TRBJ2-7. Germline CDR1 and CDR2: SGHVS and FNYEAQ. The length of the CDR3 is 14 residues. The CDR3 coding sequence is TGTGCCAGCAGCTTAGGTCCAAAGGCCTACGAGCAGTACTTC. Translating gives CASSLGPKAYEQYF.